The 8 T cell receptor beta chains in this list originate from one sample, sequenced in a study of TIL therapy for anti-PD-1-resistant metastatic lung cancer. Sequencing used immunoSEQ v3. The protocol was immunoSEQ multiplex PCR, while the TCRdb copy is restricted to in-frame clones and leaves out a portion. The table has some 32,000 clones, 70% to 80% seen once. This sample's time point: pre-treatment sample, taken before nivolumab and TIL therapy. This sample comprised blood, obtained at baseline. Source of these receptors: a woman between 30 and 85 years old with non-small cell lung cancer.

This clone was seen more than once but under ten times. V usage is TRBV7-9 and J usage is TRBJ1-1, with 7 bases matching TRBD1. This CDR3 region has 13 residues. V shed 5 bases and J 7 bases; nucleotides not matched to a gene: 7. The V gene's germline CDR1 is SEHNR and CDR2 FQNEAQ (reference sequence). CDR3 residues: CASSENWDSEAFF. CDR3 coding DNA: TGTGCCAGCAGCGAGAATTGGGACAGTGAAGCTTTCTTT.

This clone appeared a few times. The rearrangement links TRBV28 to TRBJ1-1, with a tentative D call TRBD1 (5 bases). The V gene's germline CDR1 is MDHEN and CDR2 SYDVKM. The V end lost 5 bases, the J end lost 1 base, and 14 bases lay between the germline ends. The CDR3 has 15 residues. The CDR3 sequence is CASSVTGKGNTEAFF. The CDR3 DNA reads as TGTGCCAGCAGTGTTACAGGCAAGGGGAACACTGAAGCTTTCTTT. The whole variable domain, filled in from reference TRBV28 and TRBJ1-1, reads DVKVTQSSRYLVKRTGEKVFLECVQDMDHENMFWYRQDPGLGLRLIYFSYDVKMKEKGDIPEGYSVSREKKERFSLILESASTNQTSMYLCASSVTGKGNTEAFFGQGTRLTVV.

This chain uses TRBV21-1 with TRBJ2-1; TRBD2, the table's D call, lacks a check against the DNA. TRBV21-1 corresponds to a pseudogene. The CDR3 length is 15 residues. CDR3 coding DNA: TGTGCCAGCAGCAAAGCGCGGGCGGGAGTCCCCGAGCAGTTCTTC. Its translation is CASSKARAGVPEQFF.

Here the CDR3 reads CARGRGDNYGYTF. The CDR3 region has the DNA TGTGCCAGGGGGAGGGGGGATAACTATGGCTACACCTTC. This chain joins TRBV30 and TRBJ1-2; tentatively, D is TRBD1 (6 bases). This CDR3 is 13 amino acids long. Per germline, CDR1 GTSNPN and CDR2 SVGIG (reference sequence). The ends were cut back, 8 bases at V and 1 base at J, with 14 bases in the middle.

The V call is TRBV5-1, the J call TRBJ2-2; 10 bases agree with TRBD2. CDR3 length: 18 amino acids. Germline V gene sequence: CDR1 SGHRS, CDR2 YFSETQ. V lost 4 bases to trimming and J lost 5 bases; unmatched junction nucleotides: 14. CDR3 residues: CASSAGTSAPRRTGELFF. The CDR3, as DNA: TGCGCCAGCAGCGCCGGGACTAGCGCCCCCCGAAGGACCGGGGAGCTGTTTTTT.

J is TRBJ2-3 and V is TRBV5-1; 8 bases match TRBD1. The J segment lost 4 bases and the V segment lost 1 base, leaving 11 bases of the junction unmatched. Germline V lookup: CDR1 SGHRS, CDR2 YFSETQ. This CDR3 has 17 amino acids. The CDR3 loop is CASSLSGQGGRADTQYF. DNA for the CDR3: TGCGCCAGCAGCTTGTCAGGACAGGGCGGGCGGGCAGATACGCAGTATTTT.

This clone was counted a few times. V gene TRBV9 combines with J gene TRBJ1-2; D is unresolved. The CDR3 totals 15 residues. Germline V CDR1 and CDR2: SGDLS, YYNGEE. V was trimmed by 0 bases and J by 1 base, leaving 10 bases between them. The CDR3 bases are TGTGCCAGCAGCGTAGAGGCAGGAGTTAACTATGGCTACACCTTC. Translation gives CASSVEAGVNYGYTF.

J is TRBJ2-5 and V is TRBV27, with 9 bases that match TRBD1. The DNA end is more similar to TRBJ2-7, so the J call may be wrong. The CDR3 loop spans 14 amino acids. The germline gives CDR1 MNHEY, CDR2 SMNVEV (reference sequence). This CDR3 is CASSRTGAQYEQYF. The CDR3 DNA follows: TGTGCCAGCAGCCGGACAGGGGCGCAATACGAGCAGTACTTC.